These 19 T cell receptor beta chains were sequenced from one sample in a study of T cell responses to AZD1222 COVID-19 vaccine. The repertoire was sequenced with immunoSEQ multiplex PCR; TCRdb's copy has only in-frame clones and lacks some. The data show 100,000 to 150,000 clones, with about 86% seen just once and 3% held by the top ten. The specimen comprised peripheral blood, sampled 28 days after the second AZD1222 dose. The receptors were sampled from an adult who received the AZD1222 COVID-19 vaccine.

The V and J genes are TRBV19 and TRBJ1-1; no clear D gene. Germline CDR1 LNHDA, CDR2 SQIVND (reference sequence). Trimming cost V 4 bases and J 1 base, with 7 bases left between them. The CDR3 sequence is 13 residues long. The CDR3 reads CASSRQRNTEAFF. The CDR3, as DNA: TGTGCCAGTAGTAGGCAGAGGAACACTGAAGCTTTCTTT.

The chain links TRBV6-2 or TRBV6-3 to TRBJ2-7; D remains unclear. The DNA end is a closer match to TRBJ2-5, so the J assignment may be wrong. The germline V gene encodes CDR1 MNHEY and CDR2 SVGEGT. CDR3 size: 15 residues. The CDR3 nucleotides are TGTGCCAGCAGTTACTCGTCATTCCCCAGGGAGACCCAGTACTTC. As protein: CASSYSSFPRETQYF.

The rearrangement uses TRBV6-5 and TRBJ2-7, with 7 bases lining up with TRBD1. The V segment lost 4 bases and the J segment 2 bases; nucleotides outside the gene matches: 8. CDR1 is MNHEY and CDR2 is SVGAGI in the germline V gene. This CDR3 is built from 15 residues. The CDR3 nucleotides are TGTGCCAGCAGTTCTTACGGGACAGACACCTACGAGCAGTACTTC. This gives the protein CASSSYGTDTYEQYF.

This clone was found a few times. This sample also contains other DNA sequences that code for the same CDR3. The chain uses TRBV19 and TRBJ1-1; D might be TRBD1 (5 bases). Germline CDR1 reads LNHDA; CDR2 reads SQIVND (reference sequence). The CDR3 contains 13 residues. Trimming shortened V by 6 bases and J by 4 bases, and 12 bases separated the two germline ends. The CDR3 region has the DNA TGTGCCAGTAGGCGCGGTGGGGGCACTGAAGCTTTCTTT. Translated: CASRRGGGTEAFF.

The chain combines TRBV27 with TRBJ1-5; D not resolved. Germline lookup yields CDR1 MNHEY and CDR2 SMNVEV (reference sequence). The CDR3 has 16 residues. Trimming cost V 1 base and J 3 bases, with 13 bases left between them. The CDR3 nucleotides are TGTGCCAGCAGTTTATTCCCTGGTCAGTCCAATCAGCCCCAGCATTTT. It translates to CASSLFPGQSNQPQHF.

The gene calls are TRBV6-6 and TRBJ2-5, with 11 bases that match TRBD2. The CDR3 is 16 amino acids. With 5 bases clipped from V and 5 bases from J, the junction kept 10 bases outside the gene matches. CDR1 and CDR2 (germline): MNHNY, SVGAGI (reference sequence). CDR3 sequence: CASSNRLAGGLETQYF. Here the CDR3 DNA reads TGTGCCAGCAGTAACCGGCTAGCGGGGGGTCTGGAGACCCAGTACTTC.

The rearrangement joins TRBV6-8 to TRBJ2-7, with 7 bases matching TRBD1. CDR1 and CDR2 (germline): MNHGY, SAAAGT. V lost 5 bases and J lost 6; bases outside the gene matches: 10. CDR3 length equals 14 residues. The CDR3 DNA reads TGTGCCAGCAGTCATAGACAGGGTTGGGGCGAGCAGTACTTC. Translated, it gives CASSHRQGWGEQYF.

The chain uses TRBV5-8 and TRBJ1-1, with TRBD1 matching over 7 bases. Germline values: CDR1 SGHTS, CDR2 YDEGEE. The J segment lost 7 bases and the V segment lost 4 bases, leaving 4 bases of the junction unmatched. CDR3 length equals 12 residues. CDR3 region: CASSPQGVEAFF. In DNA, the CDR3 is TGTGCCAGCAGCCCGCAGGGGGTTGAAGCTTTCTTT. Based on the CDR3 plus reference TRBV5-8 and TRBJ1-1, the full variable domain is EAGVTQSPTHLIKTRGQQATLRCSPISGHTSVYWYQQALGLGLQFLLWYDEGEERNRGNFPPRFSGRQFPNYSSELNVNALELEDSALYLCASSPQGVEAFFGQGTRLTVV.

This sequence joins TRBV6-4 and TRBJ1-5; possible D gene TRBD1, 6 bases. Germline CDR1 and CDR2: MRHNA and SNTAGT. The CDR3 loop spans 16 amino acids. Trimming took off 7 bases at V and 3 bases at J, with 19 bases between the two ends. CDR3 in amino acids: CASTPDSPNNNQPQHF. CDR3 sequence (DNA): TGTGCCAGCACTCCGGACAGTCCGAACAACAATCAGCCCCAGCATTTT.

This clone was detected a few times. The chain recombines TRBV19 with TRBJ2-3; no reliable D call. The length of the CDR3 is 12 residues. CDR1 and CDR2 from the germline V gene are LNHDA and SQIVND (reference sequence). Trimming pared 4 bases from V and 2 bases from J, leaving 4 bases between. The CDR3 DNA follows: TGTGCCAGTAGTAGGGACACAGATACGCAGTATTTT. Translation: CASSRDTDTQYF. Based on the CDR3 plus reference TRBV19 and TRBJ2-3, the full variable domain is DGGITQSPKYLFRKEGQNVTLSCEQNLNHDAMYWYRQDPGQGLRLIYYSQIVNDFQKGDIAEGYSVSREKKESFPLTVTSAQKNPTAFYLCASSRDTDTQYFGPGTRLTVL.

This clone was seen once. This CDR3 reads CASSLGTGRGQPQHF. CDR3 nucleotide sequence: TGTGCCAGCAGCTTAGGGACAGGTCGGGGACAGCCCCAGCATTTT. The chain combines TRBV7-2 with TRBJ1-5, with 7 bases identical to TRBD1. The CDR3 runs to 15 residues. With V trimmed by 1 base and J by 7 bases, 7 bases remained unmatched. Germline V gives CDR1 SGHTA, CDR2 FQGNSA.

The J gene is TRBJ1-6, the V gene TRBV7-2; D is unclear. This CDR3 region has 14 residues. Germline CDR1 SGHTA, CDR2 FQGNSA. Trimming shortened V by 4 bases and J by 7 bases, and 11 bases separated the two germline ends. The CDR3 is CASSYEAFNSPLHF. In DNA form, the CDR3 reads TGTGCCAGCAGCTATGAGGCGTTCAATTCACCCCTCCACTTT.

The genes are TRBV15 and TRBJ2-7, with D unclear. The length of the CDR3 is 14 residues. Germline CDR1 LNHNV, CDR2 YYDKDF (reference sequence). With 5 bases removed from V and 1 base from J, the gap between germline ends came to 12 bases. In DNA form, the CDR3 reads TGTGCCACCAGCCCACGGTTACAGTCCTACGAGCAGTACTTC. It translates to CATSPRLQSYEQYF.

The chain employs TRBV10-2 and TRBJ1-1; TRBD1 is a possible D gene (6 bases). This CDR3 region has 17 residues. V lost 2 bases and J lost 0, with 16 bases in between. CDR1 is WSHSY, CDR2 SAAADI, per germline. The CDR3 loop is CASSENPQGNMNTEAFF. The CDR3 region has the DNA TGCGCCAGCAGTGAGAACCCACAGGGTAACATGAACACTGAAGCTTTCTTT.

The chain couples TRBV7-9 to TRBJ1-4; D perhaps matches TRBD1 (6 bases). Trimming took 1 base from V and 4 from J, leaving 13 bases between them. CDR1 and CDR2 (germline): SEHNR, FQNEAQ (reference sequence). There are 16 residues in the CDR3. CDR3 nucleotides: TGTGCCAGCAGCTTAGGGCAGGGGCGACTTAATGAAAAACTGTTTTTT. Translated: CASSLGQGRLNEKLFF.

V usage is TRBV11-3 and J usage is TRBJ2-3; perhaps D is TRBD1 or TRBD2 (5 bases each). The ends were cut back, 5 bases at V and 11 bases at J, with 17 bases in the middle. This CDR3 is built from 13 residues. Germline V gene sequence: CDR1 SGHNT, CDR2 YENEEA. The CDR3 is CASSPGTPIGQYF. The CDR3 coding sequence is TGTGCCAGCAGCCCCGGGACCCCGATTGGGCAGTATTTT.

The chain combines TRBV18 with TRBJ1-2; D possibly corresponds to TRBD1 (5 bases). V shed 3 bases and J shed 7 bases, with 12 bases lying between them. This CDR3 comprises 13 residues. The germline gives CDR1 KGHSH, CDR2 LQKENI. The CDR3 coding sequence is TGTGCCAGCTCACCCGTGCAGGGTTCTGGCTACACCTTC. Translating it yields CASSPVQGSGYTF.

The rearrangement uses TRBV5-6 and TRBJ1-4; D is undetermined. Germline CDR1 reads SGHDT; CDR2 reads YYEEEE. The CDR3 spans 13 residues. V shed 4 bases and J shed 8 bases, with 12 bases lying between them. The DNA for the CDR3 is TGTGCCAGCAGCCGGCGACACGGGGAAAAACTGTTTTTT. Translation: CASSRRHGEKLFF.

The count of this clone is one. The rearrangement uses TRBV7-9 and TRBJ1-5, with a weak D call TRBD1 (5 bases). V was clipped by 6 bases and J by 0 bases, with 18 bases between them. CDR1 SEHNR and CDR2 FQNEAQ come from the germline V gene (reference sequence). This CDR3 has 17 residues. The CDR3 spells CASSGGDGIYSNQPQHF. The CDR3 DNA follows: TGTGCCAGCAGTGGAGGGGACGGGATTTATAGCAATCAGCCCCAGCATTTT.